The 20 T cell receptor beta chains below were found in one sample sequenced in a study of HIV-infected patients and healthy controls (dated by TCRdb to the mid-2010s). Libraries were prepared through 5' RACE. The sequencer was an Illumina MiSeq. TCRdb reanalyzed the raw reads on its own, using fastp at Q25 for trimming and MiXCR for clone calling, and kept in-frame beta chains. Entries that share a CDR3 protein sequence are merged under the most common genes and DNA. The table for this sample lists some 67,000 distinct CDR3 sequences; less than 20% of them were counted only once. The ten largest clones take up under 6.5% of the sample. Sequenced input: CD4+ T cells from blood. The source is a human donor in good health.

This clonotype was seen ten or more times. The gene calls are TRBV7-2 and TRBJ2-7, with 11 bases lining up with TRBD2. Unmatched junction bases numbered 6, after V lost 5 bases and J lost 3 bases. Germline V lookup: CDR1 SGHTA, CDR2 FQGNSA. This CDR3 is 15 amino acids long. CDR3: CASSARLAGHYEQYF. The CDR3 DNA reads as TGTGCCAGCAGCGCCCGACTAGCGGGACACTACGAGCAGTACTTC.

This clonotype appeared a few times. The chain is built from TRBV12-3 or TRBV12-4 and TRBJ1-1; D perhaps matches TRBD1 (5 bases). V gave up 4 bases and J gave up 7 bases, with 10 bases separating them. There are 12 residues in the CDR3. CDR3 loop: CASSSSGHEAFF. In DNA, the CDR3 is TGTGCCAGCAGTTCTTCAGGGCATGAAGCTTTCTTT.

This sequence joins TRBV6-2 or TRBV6-3 and TRBJ2-7, with D perhaps TRBD1 (5 bases). The V gene's germline CDR1 is MNHEY and CDR2 SVGEGT. CDR3 length equals 14 residues. Deletions cut 6 bases from V and 0 bases from J, with 12 bases between. The CDR3 sequence is CASRPDILSYEQYF. The CDR3 coding sequence is TGTGCCAGCAGGCCGGACATCCTCTCCTACGAGCAGTACTTC.

Of note for this clonotype: One base away lies a much larger clone, so this may be a sequencing read error. The rearrangement joins TRBV18 to TRBJ1-2, with D unresolved. Germline V gene sequence: CDR1 KGHSH, CDR2 LQKENI. Trimming removed 2 bases at V and 6 bases at J, with 7 bases between. The CDR3 is 12 residues long. As DNA, the CDR3 is TGTGCCAGCTCACCATCGAGGGATGGCTACACCTTC. Protein: CASSPSRDGYTF.

The rearrangement uses TRBV7-9 and TRBJ2-3; D may be TRBD1 or TRBD2 (6 bases each). Germline V lookup: CDR1 SEHNR, CDR2 FQNEAQ (reference sequence). V was clipped by 5 bases and J by 2 bases, with 14 bases between them. The CDR3 is 15 residues long. CDR3 sequence reads: CASSKGGGYTDTQYF. CDR3 sequence (DNA): TGTGCCAGCAGCAAGGGGGGCGGGTACACAGATACGCAGTATTTT.

This clonotype was observed a handful of times. The chain is built from TRBV7-8 and TRBJ1-1; D ambiguous. The V gene lost 4 bases and the J gene lost 7 bases, with 16 bases spanning the gap. This CDR3 region has 14 residues. Per the germline V gene, CDR1 is SGHVS and CDR2 is FQNEAQ. The CDR3 reads CASSSRNSNGEAFF. The DNA of the CDR3 is TGTGCCAGCAGCTCGAGAAACTCGAACGGTGAAGCTTTCTTT.

This clonotype was counted many times. V and J are TRBV20-1 and TRBJ1-5; TRBD1 might be the D (5 bases). The ends were cut back, 3 bases at V and 3 bases at J, with 12 bases in the middle. The CDR3 contains 14 residues. Germline V gene data show CDR1 as DFQATT and CDR2 as SNEGSKA (reference sequence). The CDR3 DNA sequence: TGCAGTGCTAGGAACCGGGGGGTCAATCAGCCCCAGCATTTT. Protein: CSARNRGVNQPQHF.

A single count supports this clonotype. The chain recombines TRBV28 with TRBJ1-5; no definite D call. The ends were cut back, 5 bases at V and 5 bases at J, with 10 bases in the middle. This CDR3 region has 13 residues. Per the germline V gene, CDR1 is MDHEN and CDR2 is SYDVKM. DNA for the CDR3: TGTGCCAGCAGTCGGCCAGGCTATCAGCCCCAGCATTTT. Protein: CASSRPGYQPQHF.

Many counts were recorded for this clonotype. The chain combines TRBV7-2 with TRBJ1-3; 8 bases line up with TRBD1. The CDR3 totals 15 residues. The ends lost 5 bases at V and 4 bases at J; junction bases unmatched: 7. Per the germline V gene, CDR1 is SGHTA and CDR2 is FQGNSA. As DNA, the CDR3 is TGTGCCAGCAGCGCCCCAGGGGGCACAGGAAACACCATATATTTT. As protein: CASSAPGGTGNTIYF.

This clonotype was seen ten or more times. CDR3 coding DNA: TGTGCCAGCAGTTCTCGGCCCCCCGCAGGGAACACTGAAGCTTTCTTT. It codes for CASSSRPPAGNTEAFF. The chain has TRBV28 and TRBJ1-1; D remains unclear. The CDR3 extends over 16 amino acids. Germline V gene data show CDR1 as MDHEN and CDR2 as SYDVKM. Deletions cut 4 bases from V and 1 base from J, with 16 bases between.

A few counts support this clonotype. The V call is TRBV6-2 or TRBV6-3, the J call TRBJ1-1; the D is unclear. Trimming shortened V by 2 bases and J by 4 bases, and 5 bases separated the two germline ends. The CDR3 consists of 12 residues. The germline V gene has CDR1 MNHEY and CDR2 SVGEGT. The CDR3: CASSYVGTEAFF. DNA for the CDR3: TGTGCCAGCAGTTACGTAGGCACTGAAGCTTTCTTT.

This clonotype occurred a few times. This sequence joins TRBV5-6 and TRBJ1-1, with 9 bases lining up with TRBD1. From germline, CDR1 is SGHDT and CDR2 YYEEEE. With V trimmed by 5 bases and J by 0 bases, 8 bases remained unmatched. The CDR3 length is 16 residues. As DNA, the CDR3 is TGTGCCAGCAGGAGACGACAGGGGGTCGTGAACACTGAAGCTTTCTTT. It specifies CASRRRQGVVNTEAFF.

This clonotype was detected a few times. J is TRBJ2-3 and V is TRBV30; 12 bases map to TRBD2. V lost 2 bases and J lost 0; bases outside the gene matches: 9. Germline V gene data show CDR1 as GTSNPN and CDR2 as SVGIG (reference sequence). CDR3 length: 18 residues. CDR3 in DNA: TGTGCCTGGAGTTACCCTTGGGGGACTAGCGGGAGCACAGATACGCAGTATTTT. Amino acid sequence: CAWSYPWGTSGSTDTQYF.

This rearrangement joins TRBV18 to TRBJ1-1, with TRBD1 identical over 7 bases. Germline V gives CDR1 KGHSH, CDR2 LQKENI. The CDR3 is 15 amino acids. The V segment lost 1 base and the J segment 4 bases; nucleotides outside the gene matches: 6. The CDR3 spells CASSPQTGVGTEAFF. The CDR3 DNA is TGTGCCAGCTCACCACAAACAGGGGTTGGCACTGAAGCTTTCTTT.

The chain combines TRBV9 with TRBJ2-3; 10 bases are a match to TRBD2. The length of the CDR3 is 16 residues. Unmatched junction bases numbered 7, after V lost 4 bases and J lost 2 bases. Germline values: CDR1 SGDLS, CDR2 YYNGEE. The CDR3 coding sequence is TGTGCCAGCAGCCCGTGGACTAGCGGACACACAGATACGCAGTATTTT. Translating gives CASSPWTSGHTDTQYF.

This clonotype was seen more than once but under ten times. The chain recombines TRBV5-1 with TRBJ2-3; D unresolved. Germline-derived CDR1 and CDR2 are SGHRS and YFSETQ. Trimming removed 0 bases at V and 4 bases at J, with 6 bases between. This CDR3 is built from 13 residues. The chain's CDR3 is CASSLEYPDTQYF. The CDR3 region has the DNA TGCGCCAGCAGCTTGGAGTACCCAGATACGCAGTATTTT.

Here the CDR3 reads CASSEGTGARSSYNSPLHF. The CDR3 coding sequence is TGTGCCAGCAGCGAAGGGACAGGGGCGCGGAGCTCCTATAATTCACCCCTCCACTTT. V and J are TRBV5-5 and TRBJ1-6; 10 bases agree with TRBD1. With 4 bases clipped from V and 0 bases from J, the junction kept 10 bases outside the gene matches. The CDR3 covers 19 residues. Germline V CDR1 and CDR2: SGHKS, YYEKEE (reference sequence).

V is TRBV20-1 and J is TRBJ2-1; a possible D gene is TRBD2 (5 bases). From germline, CDR1 is DFQATT and CDR2 SNEGSKA (reference sequence). Between the trimmed V and J ends, which lost 6 bases and 7 bases, there was a span of 10 bases. The CDR3 length is 11 residues. The CDR3 loop reads CSAEGINEQFF. The CDR3 region has the DNA TGCAGTGCCGAGGGAATTAATGAGCAGTTCTTC.

This clonotype was observed at least ten times. CDR3 sequence: CAARGELGNQPQHF. CDR3 bases: TGTGCTGCCAGGGGAGAACTGGGGAATCAGCCCCAGCATTTT. The chain combines TRBV10-3 with TRBJ1-5, with a possible D match to TRBD1 (6 bases). Germline V gene lookup returns CDR1 ENHRY and CDR2 SYGVKD. The CDR3 length is 14 residues.

This clonotype has a handful of counts. The rearrangement links TRBV6-6 to TRBJ2-7; no firm D call. From germline, CDR1 is MNHNY and CDR2 SVGAGI (reference sequence). With 2 bases removed from V and 6 bases from J, the gap between germline ends came to 17 bases. The CDR3 sequence is 15 residues long. CDR3 region: CASSYEPLRALEQYF. CDR3 DNA sequence: TGTGCCAGCAGTTACGAGCCCCTAAGGGCTCTCGAGCAGTACTTC.